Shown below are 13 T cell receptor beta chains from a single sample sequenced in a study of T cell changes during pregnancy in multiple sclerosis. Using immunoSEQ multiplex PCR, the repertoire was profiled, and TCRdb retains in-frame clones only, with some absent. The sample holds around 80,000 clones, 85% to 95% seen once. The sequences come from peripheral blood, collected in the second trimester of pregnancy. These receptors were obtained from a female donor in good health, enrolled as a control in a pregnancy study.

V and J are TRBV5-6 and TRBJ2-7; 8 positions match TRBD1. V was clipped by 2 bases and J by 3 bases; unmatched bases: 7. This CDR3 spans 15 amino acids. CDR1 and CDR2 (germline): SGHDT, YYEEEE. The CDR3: CASSLKGQGLYEQYF. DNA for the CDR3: TGTGCCAGCAGCTTAAAAGGACAGGGCCTCTACGAGCAGTACTTC. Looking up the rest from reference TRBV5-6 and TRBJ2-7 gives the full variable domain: DAGVTQSPTHLIKTRGQQVTLRCSPKSGHDTVSWYQQALGQGPQFIFQYYEEEERQRGNFPDRFSGHQFPNYSSELNVNALLLGDSALYLCASSLKGQGLYEQYFGPGTRLTVT.

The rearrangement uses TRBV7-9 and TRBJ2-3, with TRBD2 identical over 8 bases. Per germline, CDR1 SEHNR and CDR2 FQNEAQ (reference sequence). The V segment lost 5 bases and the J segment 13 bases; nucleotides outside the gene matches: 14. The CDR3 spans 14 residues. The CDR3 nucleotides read TGTGCCAGCAGCCCCAGAATCCAACGGGAGGGTGAGTATTTT. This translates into CASSPRIQREGEYF.

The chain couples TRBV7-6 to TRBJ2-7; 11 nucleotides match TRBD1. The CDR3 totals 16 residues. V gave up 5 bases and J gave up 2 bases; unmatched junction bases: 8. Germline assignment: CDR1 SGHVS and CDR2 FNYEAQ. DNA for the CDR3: TGTGCCAGCAGCGAGACCGGGACAGGGGGGGCCTACGAGCAGTACTTC. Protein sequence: CASSETGTGGAYEQYF.

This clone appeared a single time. The DNA of the CDR3 is TGTGCCAGCAAACTACCCCTACTTCCGACAGATACGCAGTATTTT. This sequence encodes CASKLPLLPTDTQYF. The chain links TRBV28 to TRBJ2-3; D is ambiguous. The CDR3 consists of 15 residues. The germline V gene encodes CDR1 MDHEN and CDR2 SYDVKM. V was clipped by 7 bases and J by 3 bases, with 17 bases between them. The full variable domain, with the rest looked up from reference TRBV28 and TRBJ2-3, is DVKVTQSSRYLVKRTGEKVFLECVQDMDHENMFWYRQDPGLGLRLIYFSYDVKMKEKGDIPEGYSVSREKKERFSLILESASTNQTSMYLCASKLPLLPTDTQYFGPGTRLTVL.

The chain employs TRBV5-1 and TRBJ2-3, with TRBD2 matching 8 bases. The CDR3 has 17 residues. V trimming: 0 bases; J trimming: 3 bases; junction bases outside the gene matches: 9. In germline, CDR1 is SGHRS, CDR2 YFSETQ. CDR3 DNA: TGCGCCAGCAGCTTGGCATTAGCGGGAAGGCGGACAGATACGCAGTATTTT. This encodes CASSLALAGRRTDTQYF. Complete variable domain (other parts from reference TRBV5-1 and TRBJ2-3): KAGVTQTPRYLIKTRGQQVTLSCSPISGHRSVSWYQQTPGQGLQFLFEYFSETQRNKGNFPGRFSGRQFSNSRSEMNVSTLELGDSALYLCASSLALAGRRTDTQYFGPGTRLTVL.

CDR3 in amino acids: CASSYRGSNQPQHF. The CDR3, as DNA: TGTGCCAGCAGCTACAGGGGGAGCAATCAGCCCCAGCATTTT. The chain uses TRBV6-5 and TRBJ1-5; TRBD1 matches at 8 bases. CDR1 is MNHEY, CDR2 SVGAGI, per germline. After removal of 6 bases from V and 1 base from J, the junction contained 2 bases not matched to a gene. The CDR3 has 14 amino acids.

CDR3 DNA: TGTGCCTCCAGGTCGGATACCTACGAGCAGTACTTC. Encoded protein: CASRSDTYEQYF. The V call is TRBV27, the J call TRBJ2-7; D is uncertain. In germline, CDR1 is MNHEY, CDR2 SMNVEV (reference sequence). V was shortened by 11 bases and J by 2 bases, with 13 bases between the two germline ends. The CDR3 has 12 amino acids.

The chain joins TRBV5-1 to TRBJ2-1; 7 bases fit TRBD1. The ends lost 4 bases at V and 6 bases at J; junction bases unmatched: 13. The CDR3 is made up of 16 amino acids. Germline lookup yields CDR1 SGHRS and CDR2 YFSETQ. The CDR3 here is CASSPEGAIPINEQFF. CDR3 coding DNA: TGCGCCAGCAGCCCCGAGGGGGCTATTCCGATCAATGAGCAGTTCTTC.

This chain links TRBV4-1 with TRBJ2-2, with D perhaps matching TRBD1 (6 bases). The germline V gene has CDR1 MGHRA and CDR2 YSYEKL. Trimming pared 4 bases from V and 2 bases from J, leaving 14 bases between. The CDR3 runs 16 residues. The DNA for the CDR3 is TGCGCCAGCAGCCTTAAGGCAGGGGTTAACACCGGGGAGCTGTTTTTT. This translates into CASSLKAGVNTGELFF.

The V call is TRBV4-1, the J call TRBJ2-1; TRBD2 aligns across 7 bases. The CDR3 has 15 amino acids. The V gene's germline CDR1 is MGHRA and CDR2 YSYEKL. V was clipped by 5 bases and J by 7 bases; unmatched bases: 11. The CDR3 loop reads CASSGGLGRRNEQFF. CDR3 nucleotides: TGCGCCAGCAGCGGAGGACTAGGACGGCGTAATGAGCAGTTCTTC.

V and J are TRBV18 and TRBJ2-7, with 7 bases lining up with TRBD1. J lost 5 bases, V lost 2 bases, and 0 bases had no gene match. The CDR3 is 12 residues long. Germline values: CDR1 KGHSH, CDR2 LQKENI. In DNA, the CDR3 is TGTGCCAGCTCACCAGACAGGGACGAGCAGTACTTC. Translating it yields CASSPDRDEQYF.

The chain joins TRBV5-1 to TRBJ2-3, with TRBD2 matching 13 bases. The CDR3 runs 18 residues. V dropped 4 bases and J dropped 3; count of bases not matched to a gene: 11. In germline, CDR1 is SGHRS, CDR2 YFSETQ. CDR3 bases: TGCGCCAGCAGCCCCTGGACTAGCGGGGGCACCGGTACAGATACGCAGTATTTT. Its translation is CASSPWTSGGTGTDTQYF.

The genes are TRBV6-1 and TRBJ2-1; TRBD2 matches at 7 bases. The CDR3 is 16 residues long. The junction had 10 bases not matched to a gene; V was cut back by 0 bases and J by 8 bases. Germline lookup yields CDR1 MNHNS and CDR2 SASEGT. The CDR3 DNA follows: TGTGCCAGCAGTGAAGCGCGGACTAGGTCTAGAGATGAGCAGTTCTTC. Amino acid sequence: CASSEARTRSRDEQFF.